A single sample is the source of the 10 T cell receptor beta chains below, sequenced in a study of response to subunit inactivated influenza vaccine. TCRdb ran MiXCR on the RT-PCR reads and lists one entry per CDR3 protein. Here the sample spans 450,000 to 500,000 distinct CDR3 sequences, approximately 11% being singletons. Specimen: PBMCs from blood, collected about 40 days after vaccination. These receptor sequences come from a man aged 45 to 65 who received an inactivated influenza vaccine.

This clonotype was picked up a small number of times. The chain couples TRBV10-2 to TRBJ2-3; 7 bases map to TRBD1. CDR1 WSHSY and CDR2 SAAADI come from the germline V gene. V trimming: 5 bases; J trimming: 2 bases; junction bases outside the gene matches: 7. This CDR3 spans 15 amino acids. DNA for the CDR3: TGCGCCAGCAGTCCCAGGGGGATATACACAGATACGCAGTATTTT. Its translation: CASSPRGIYTDTQYF.

The genes are TRBV12-3 or TRBV12-4 and TRBJ2-2, with TRBD2 matching 8 bases. CDR3 length equals 16 residues. Trimming at V came to 6 bases and at J to 0 bases, leaving 6 bases not matched to a gene. The CDR3 DNA follows: TGTGCCAGCAGCCTAAGCGGGGGCACGAACACCGGGGAGCTGTTTTTT. Residues: CASSLSGGTNTGELFF.

The chain joins TRBV25-1 to TRBJ1-6; maybe TRBD1 (6 bases). CDR1 is MGHDK and CDR2 is SYGVNS in the germline V gene. V lost 3 bases and J lost 6, with 12 bases in between. This CDR3 has 15 amino acids. CDR3 protein: CASSESRGVNSPLHF. The CDR3 DNA is TGTGCCAGCAGTGAGTCCAGGGGAGTTAATTCACCCCTCCACTTT. The whole variable domain, filled in from reference TRBV25-1 and TRBJ1-6, reads EADIYQTPRYLVIGTGKKITLECSQTMGHDKMYWYQQDPGMELHLIHYSYGVNSTEKGDLSSESTVSRIRTEHFPLTLESARPSHTSQYLCASSESRGVNSPLHFGNGTRLTVT.

There are many counts of this clonotype. V is TRBV18 and J is TRBJ2-3, with D uncertain. The V end was cut by 2 bases, the J end by 6 bases, with 12 bases between. The CDR3 is 14 amino acids. The V gene's germline CDR1 is KGHSH and CDR2 LQKENI. Written as DNA, the CDR3 is TGTGCCAGCTCACCAATCCCGCGTATTGATACGCAGTATTTT. Protein sequence: CASSPIPRIDTQYF.

At least ten counts were recorded for this clonotype. The chain couples TRBV12-3 or TRBV12-4 to TRBJ1-5; no definite D call. The V gene lost 7 bases and the J gene lost 4 bases, with 11 bases spanning the gap. This CDR3 region has 13 residues. DNA of the CDR3: TGTGCCAGCAAGGACCAGCCAAATCAGCCCCAGCATTTT. It is translated as CASKDQPNQPQHF.

The chain joins TRBV7-2 to TRBJ1-4; 7 positions match TRBD1. Trimming removed 1 base from V and 8 bases from J; junction bases left unmatched: 7. This CDR3 is 15 amino acids long. CDR1 is SGHTA, CDR2 FQGNSA, per germline. The CDR3 sequence is CASSLGFAGGEKLFF. The CDR3 DNA reads as TGTGCCAGCAGCTTAGGGTTTGCAGGGGGGGAAAAACTGTTTTTT.

This clonotype was seen a few times. This CDR3 is CASSVALGRYNEQFF. As DNA, the CDR3 is TGTGCCAGCAGCGTAGCCTTGGGCCGCTACAATGAGCAGTTCTTC. The chain couples TRBV9 to TRBJ2-1, with D hard to call. Germline CDR1 and CDR2: SGDLS and YYNGEE. This CDR3 has 15 residues. V was trimmed by 0 bases and J by 3 bases, leaving 10 bases between them.

This clonotype turned up a few times. This chain links TRBV6-5 with TRBJ2-1; 8 bases match TRBD1. Germline V gene data show CDR1 as MNHEY and CDR2 as SVGAGI. The CDR3 runs to 18 residues. J lost 7 bases, V lost 0 bases, and 14 bases had no gene match. CDR3 protein: CASSYSKGTGIPSNEQFF. The CDR3, as DNA: TGTGCCAGCAGTTACTCTAAGGGGACAGGAATACCGTCAAATGAGCAGTTCTTC.

Many counts were recorded for this clonotype. The rearrangement links TRBV20-1 to TRBJ2-1; 7 bases align to TRBD2. This CDR3 has 17 amino acids. J lost 0 bases, V lost 0 bases, and 8 bases had no gene match. The germline CDR1 and CDR2 sequences are DFQATT and SNEGSKA (reference sequence). The DNA for the CDR3 is TGCAGTGCTAGAGATGAGTCTAGCGGAACCTCCTACAATGAGCAGTTCTTC. Translated, it gives CSARDESSGTSYNEQFF.

This clonotype was counted only a few times. V gene TRBV7-9 combines with J gene TRBJ2-5; unclear D gene. Looked up from germline, CDR1 is SEHNR and CDR2 is FQNEAQ (reference sequence). V dropped 4 bases and J dropped 1 base, with 16 bases sitting between them. The CDR3 spans 16 residues. CDR3 in DNA: TGTGCCAGCAGCTCAATCTTGGGCAGGCTCCAAGAGACCCAGTACTTC. It is translated as CASSSILGRLQETQYF. Using reference TRBV7-9 and TRBJ2-5 for the parts outside the CDR3, the full variable domain is DTGVSQNPRHKITKRGQNVTFRCDPISEHNRLYWYRQTLGQGPEFLTYFQNEAQLEKSRLLSDRFSAERPKGSFSTLEIQRTEQGDSAMYLCASSSILGRLQETQYFGPGTRLLVL.